The rows below give T cell receptor beta chains drawn from one sample of a study of blood T cell repertoires in COVID-19. Profiling relied on immunoSEQ multiplex PCR, and the TCRdb table lists in-frame clones only, not all of them. The data show about 330,000 clones, over 75% seen once. Source material: PBMCs or T cells enriched from blood (not recorded which). These receptor sequences come from a man aged 25 to 40 who had recovered from COVID-19. Both conserved end residues are part of each CDR3. The order of the fields is clone size, D gene, J gene, V gene, CDR3 DNA, CDR3 protein. A D gene is named only where the DNA matches it firmly. For some rows the clone size is stated as once, few or many, or as a class when expanded; others skip it.

clone_size: once; d_call: .; j_call: TRBJ2-7; v_call: TRBV5-1; cdr3_nt: TGCGCCAGCAGCCCATACAGGGTGCCCAGCGAGCAGTACTTC; cdr3_aa: CASSPYRVPSEQYF
clone_size: .; d_call: TRBD1; j_call: TRBJ2-7; v_call: TRBV7-9; cdr3_nt: TGTGCCAGCAGTGGACCGGGACAGATGTACGAGCAGTACTTC; cdr3_aa: CASSGPGQMYEQYF
clone_size: .; d_call: TRBD2; j_call: TRBJ2-7; v_call: TRBV4-2; cdr3_nt: TGTGCCAGCAGCCAAGAAGGGACTAGCGTGTACGAGCAGTACTTC; cdr3_aa: CASSQEGTSVYEQYF
clone_size: .; d_call: .; j_call: TRBJ2-2; v_call: TRBV28; cdr3_nt: TGTGCCAGCAGGGGAGACATTCTCACCGGGGAGCTGTTTTTT; cdr3_aa: CASRGDILTGELFF
clone_size: .; d_call: TRBD1; j_call: TRBJ2-7; v_call: TRBV19; cdr3_nt: TGTGCCAGTAGTTTCGGGACAGGAGGCTACGAGCAGTACTTC; cdr3_aa: CASSFGTGGYEQYF
clone_size: .; d_call: TRBD1; j_call: TRBJ1-2; v_call: TRBV9; cdr3_nt: TGTGCCAGCAGCGTCCAACAGGGGGCTTTCTATGGCTACACCTTC; cdr3_aa: CASSVQQGAFYGYTF
clone_size: once; d_call: .; j_call: TRBJ2-1; v_call: TRBV27; cdr3_nt: TGTGCCAGCAGCCCCTGGCCAGGGGGGAATGAGCAGTTCTTC; cdr3_aa: CASSPWPGGNEQFF
clone_size: .; d_call: TRBD1; j_call: TRBJ2-7; v_call: TRBV3-1/TRBV3-2; cdr3_nt: TGTGCCAGCAGCCGACCGGGACAGGGATCTGGGGAGCAGTACTTC; cdr3_aa: CASSRPGQGSGEQYF
clone_size: .; d_call: TRBD1; j_call: TRBJ2-7; v_call: TRBV7-3; cdr3_nt: TGTGCCAGCAGCCTGACCGGGACAGGGGACGAGCAGTACTTC; cdr3_aa: CASSLTGTGDEQYF
clone_size: .; d_call: TRBD2; j_call: TRBJ2-3; v_call: TRBV5-1; cdr3_nt: TGCGCCAGCAGCTATGGACTAGCTCCCGATACGCAGTATTTT; cdr3_aa: CASSYGLAPDTQYF
clone_size: .; d_call: .; j_call: TRBJ2-5; v_call: TRBV5-6; cdr3_nt: TGTGCCAGCAGCCCCCTAGTGGGTCGAGAGACCCAGTACTTC; cdr3_aa: CASSPLVGRETQYF
clone_size: few; d_call: .; j_call: TRBJ2-2; v_call: TRBV6-5; cdr3_nt: TGTGCCAGCAGCCGGAATTTCGGAGACACCGGGGAGCTGTTTTTT; cdr3_aa: CASSRNFGDTGELFF
clone_size: .; d_call: TRBD1; j_call: TRBJ2-5; v_call: TRBV15; cdr3_nt: TGTGCCACCAGCAGAATGGGGGGACAGGGGGTGTTGGTGACCCAGTACTTC; cdr3_aa: CATSRMGGQGVLVTQYF
clone_size: .; d_call: .; j_call: TRBJ2-7; v_call: TRBV9; cdr3_nt: TGTGCCAGCAGCCCGTGGAGGGACAGCTACGAGCAGTACTTC; cdr3_aa: CASSPWRDSYEQYF
clone_size: .; d_call: TRBD1; j_call: TRBJ2-5; v_call: TRBV28; cdr3_nt: TGTGCCAGCAGTTTTCCCGACAGGGTAGAGACCCAGTACTTC; cdr3_aa: CASSFPDRVETQYF
clone_size: .; d_call: TRBD1; j_call: TRBJ1-4; v_call: TRBV19; cdr3_nt: TGTGCCAGTAGCCCCCGAGGGGGACAGGATAATGAAAAACTGTTTTTT; cdr3_aa: CASSPRGGQDNEKLFF
clone_size: .; d_call: .; j_call: TRBJ1-3; v_call: TRBV18; cdr3_nt: TGTGCCAGCTCACCCTACCGACAGAGCTTCTCTGGAAACACCATATATTTT; cdr3_aa: CASSPYRQSFSGNTIYF
clone_size: .; d_call: .; j_call: TRBJ1-2; v_call: TRBV5-8; cdr3_nt: TGTGCCAGCAGAAGCGGGATTAACTATGGCTACACCTTC; cdr3_aa: CASRSGINYGYTF
clone_size: .; d_call: TRBD2; j_call: TRBJ2-1; v_call: TRBV2; cdr3_nt: TGTGCCAGCAGTCAAGGACTAGTTGAGCAGTTCTTC; cdr3_aa: CASSQGLVEQFF
clone_size: .; d_call: TRBD2; j_call: TRBJ2-7; v_call: TRBV11-1; cdr3_nt: TGTGCCAGCAGCCGACTGGGGGGGAGCGAGCAGTACTTC; cdr3_aa: CASSRLGGSEQYF
clone_size: .; d_call: .; j_call: TRBJ1-1; v_call: TRBV6-5; cdr3_nt: TGTGCCAGCAGTTACTGGTCGAGCTCGAACACTGAAGCTTTCTTT; cdr3_aa: CASSYWSSSNTEAFF
clone_size: .; d_call: .; j_call: TRBJ1-4; v_call: TRBV29-1; cdr3_nt: TGCAGCGTGATGAACGGGGTGCGGGAAAAACTGTTTTTT; cdr3_aa: CSVMNGVREKLFF
clone_size: .; d_call: TRBD1; j_call: TRBJ1-1; v_call: TRBV11-1; cdr3_nt: TGTGCCAGCAGCTATAGACAGGGAGCTGAAGCTTTCTTT; cdr3_aa: CASSYRQGAEAFF
clone_size: .; d_call: TRBD2; j_call: TRBJ2-7; v_call: TRBV19; cdr3_nt: TGTGCCAGTAGTCCGACCGAGACTAGCGGGGGAAGCTCCTACGAGCAGTACTTC; cdr3_aa: CASSPTETSGGSSYEQYF
clone_size: .; d_call: .; j_call: TRBJ1-2; v_call: TRBV5-8; cdr3_nt: TGTGCCAGCAGCTTGGGGCCGGCGGGTCAGGTGGTCTATGGCTACACCTTC; cdr3_aa: CASSLGPAGQVVYGYTF
clone_size: .; d_call: .; j_call: TRBJ1-1; v_call: TRBV5-5; cdr3_nt: TGTGCCAGCAGCTTGGCGACCCGACAGGAGAACACTGAAGCTTTCTTT; cdr3_aa: CASSLATRQENTEAFF
clone_size: .; d_call: TRBD1; j_call: TRBJ2-2; v_call: TRBV10-1; cdr3_nt: TGCGCCAGCTCGAGGGGGCAGGTCGGGGAGCTGTTTTTT; cdr3_aa: CASSRGQVGELFF
clone_size: .; d_call: TRBD1; j_call: TRBJ1-5; v_call: TRBV28; cdr3_nt: TGTGCCAGCGTCACAGGACAGGGCGGGCAGCCCCAGCATTTT; cdr3_aa: CASVTGQGGQPQHF
clone_size: .; d_call: .; j_call: TRBJ2-3; v_call: TRBV4-1; cdr3_nt: TGCGCCAGCAGCCAAGGGGGAGTGGGAGGCACGCAGTATTTT; cdr3_aa: CASSQGGVGGTQYF
clone_size: .; d_call: TRBD1; j_call: TRBJ1-1; v_call: TRBV5-1; cdr3_nt: TGCGCCAGCAGCTTTGGACAGGAGAACACTGAAGCTTTCTTT; cdr3_aa: CASSFGQENTEAFF
clone_size: few; d_call: TRBD1; j_call: TRBJ1-1; v_call: TRBV25-1; cdr3_nt: TGTGCCAGCAGTGCTACAGGGGACACTGAAGCTTTCTTT; cdr3_aa: CASSATGDTEAFF
clone_size: .; d_call: .; j_call: TRBJ2-7; v_call: TRBV6-5; cdr3_nt: TGTGCCAGCAGTTACTCGTGGGCGCGTTCCTACGAGCAGTACTTC; cdr3_aa: CASSYSWARSYEQYF
clone_size: .; d_call: .; j_call: TRBJ2-7; v_call: TRBV11-2; cdr3_nt: TGTGCCAGCAGCTTGGGCAACGAGCAGTACTTC; cdr3_aa: CASSLGNEQYF
clone_size: .; d_call: .; j_call: TRBJ1-5; v_call: TRBV6-4; cdr3_nt: TGTGCCAACCGAGTTCAGCCCCAGCATTTT; cdr3_aa: CANRVQPQHF
clone_size: .; d_call: TRBD2; j_call: TRBJ2-7; v_call: TRBV28; cdr3_nt: TGTGCCAGCAGTTCGGTCCTACTAGCGGGGGCCGCCTACGAGCAGTACTTC; cdr3_aa: CASSSVLLAGAAYEQYF
clone_size: .; d_call: .; j_call: TRBJ1-6; v_call: TRBV5-1; cdr3_nt: TGCGCCAGCAGCCCAAAAAGGACAGAGGACTATAATTCACCCCTCCACTTT; cdr3_aa: CASSPKRTEDYNSPLHF
clone_size: .; d_call: TRBD1; j_call: TRBJ2-7; v_call: TRBV5-1; cdr3_nt: TGCGCCAGCAGCTTGGGGCAGGGGGCTTACGAGCAGTACTTC; cdr3_aa: CASSLGQGAYEQYF
clone_size: .; d_call: TRBD1; j_call: TRBJ2-3; v_call: TRBV29-1; cdr3_nt: TGCAGCGTTGAGGGGACCCGACAGGGGGTTACAGATACGCAGTATTTT; cdr3_aa: CSVEGTRQGVTDTQYF
clone_size: .; d_call: .; j_call: TRBJ1-1; v_call: TRBV4-1; cdr3_nt: TGCGCCAGCAGCCAAGACGGGCGACAGACTGAAGCTTTCTTT; cdr3_aa: CASSQDGRQTEAFF
clone_size: .; d_call: TRBD2; j_call: TRBJ2-5; v_call: TRBV13; cdr3_nt: TGTGCCAGCAGCAATAGCGGGGGGGGTGCGGAGACCCAGTACTTC; cdr3_aa: CASSNSGGGAETQYF
clone_size: once; d_call: .; j_call: TRBJ2-7; v_call: TRBV5-1; cdr3_nt: TGCGCCAGCAGCCATTCTTGGACTTCAAGCTCCTACGAGCAGTACTTC; cdr3_aa: CASSHSWTSSSYEQYF
clone_size: .; d_call: .; j_call: TRBJ2-3; v_call: TRBV19; cdr3_nt: TGTGCCAGTAGTATCCAACAGATCAGCACAGATACGCAGTATTTT; cdr3_aa: CASSIQQISTDTQYF